This TCR beta chain was retrieved from a study of blood T cell repertoires in COVID-19. Study as a whole: Acute-phase and convalescent COVID-19 samples originated in the United States, Italy and Spain. T cells, B-cell-depleted T cells, or PBMCs provided the cDNA or gDNA that served as material.

Measured with immunoSEQ multiplex PCR; TCRdb has only the in-frame clones, and not every one. The profile covers 200,000 to 250,000 clones, with about 89% appearing a single time and around 6.5% taken by the ten largest. The sample consisted of peripheral blood. The source of this sequence is a man aged 60-69 years who had recovered from COVID-19.

CDR3 DNA: TGTGCCAGCAGCTCCGGACAGGGGGCGCAAGCTTTCTTT. This gives the protein CASSSGQGAQAFF. The chain employs TRBV5-5 and TRBJ1-1; 11 bases fit TRBD1. CDR1 and CDR2 (germline): SGHKS, YYEKEE (reference sequence). V lost 3 bases and J lost 9; bases outside the gene matches: 4. The CDR3 totals 13 residues.